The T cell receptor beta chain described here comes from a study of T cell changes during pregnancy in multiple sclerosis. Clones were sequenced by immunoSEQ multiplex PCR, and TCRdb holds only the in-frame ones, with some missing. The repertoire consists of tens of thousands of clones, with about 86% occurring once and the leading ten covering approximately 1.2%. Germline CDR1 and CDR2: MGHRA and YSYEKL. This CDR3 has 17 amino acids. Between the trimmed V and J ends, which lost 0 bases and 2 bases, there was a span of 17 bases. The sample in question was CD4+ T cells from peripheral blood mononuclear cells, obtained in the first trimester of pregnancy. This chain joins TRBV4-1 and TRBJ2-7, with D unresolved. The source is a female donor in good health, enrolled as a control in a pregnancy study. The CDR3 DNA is TGCGCCAGCAGCCAAGACGGTCGTATCGCTTCTACCTACGAGCAGTACTTC. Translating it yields CASSQDGRIASTYEQYF.